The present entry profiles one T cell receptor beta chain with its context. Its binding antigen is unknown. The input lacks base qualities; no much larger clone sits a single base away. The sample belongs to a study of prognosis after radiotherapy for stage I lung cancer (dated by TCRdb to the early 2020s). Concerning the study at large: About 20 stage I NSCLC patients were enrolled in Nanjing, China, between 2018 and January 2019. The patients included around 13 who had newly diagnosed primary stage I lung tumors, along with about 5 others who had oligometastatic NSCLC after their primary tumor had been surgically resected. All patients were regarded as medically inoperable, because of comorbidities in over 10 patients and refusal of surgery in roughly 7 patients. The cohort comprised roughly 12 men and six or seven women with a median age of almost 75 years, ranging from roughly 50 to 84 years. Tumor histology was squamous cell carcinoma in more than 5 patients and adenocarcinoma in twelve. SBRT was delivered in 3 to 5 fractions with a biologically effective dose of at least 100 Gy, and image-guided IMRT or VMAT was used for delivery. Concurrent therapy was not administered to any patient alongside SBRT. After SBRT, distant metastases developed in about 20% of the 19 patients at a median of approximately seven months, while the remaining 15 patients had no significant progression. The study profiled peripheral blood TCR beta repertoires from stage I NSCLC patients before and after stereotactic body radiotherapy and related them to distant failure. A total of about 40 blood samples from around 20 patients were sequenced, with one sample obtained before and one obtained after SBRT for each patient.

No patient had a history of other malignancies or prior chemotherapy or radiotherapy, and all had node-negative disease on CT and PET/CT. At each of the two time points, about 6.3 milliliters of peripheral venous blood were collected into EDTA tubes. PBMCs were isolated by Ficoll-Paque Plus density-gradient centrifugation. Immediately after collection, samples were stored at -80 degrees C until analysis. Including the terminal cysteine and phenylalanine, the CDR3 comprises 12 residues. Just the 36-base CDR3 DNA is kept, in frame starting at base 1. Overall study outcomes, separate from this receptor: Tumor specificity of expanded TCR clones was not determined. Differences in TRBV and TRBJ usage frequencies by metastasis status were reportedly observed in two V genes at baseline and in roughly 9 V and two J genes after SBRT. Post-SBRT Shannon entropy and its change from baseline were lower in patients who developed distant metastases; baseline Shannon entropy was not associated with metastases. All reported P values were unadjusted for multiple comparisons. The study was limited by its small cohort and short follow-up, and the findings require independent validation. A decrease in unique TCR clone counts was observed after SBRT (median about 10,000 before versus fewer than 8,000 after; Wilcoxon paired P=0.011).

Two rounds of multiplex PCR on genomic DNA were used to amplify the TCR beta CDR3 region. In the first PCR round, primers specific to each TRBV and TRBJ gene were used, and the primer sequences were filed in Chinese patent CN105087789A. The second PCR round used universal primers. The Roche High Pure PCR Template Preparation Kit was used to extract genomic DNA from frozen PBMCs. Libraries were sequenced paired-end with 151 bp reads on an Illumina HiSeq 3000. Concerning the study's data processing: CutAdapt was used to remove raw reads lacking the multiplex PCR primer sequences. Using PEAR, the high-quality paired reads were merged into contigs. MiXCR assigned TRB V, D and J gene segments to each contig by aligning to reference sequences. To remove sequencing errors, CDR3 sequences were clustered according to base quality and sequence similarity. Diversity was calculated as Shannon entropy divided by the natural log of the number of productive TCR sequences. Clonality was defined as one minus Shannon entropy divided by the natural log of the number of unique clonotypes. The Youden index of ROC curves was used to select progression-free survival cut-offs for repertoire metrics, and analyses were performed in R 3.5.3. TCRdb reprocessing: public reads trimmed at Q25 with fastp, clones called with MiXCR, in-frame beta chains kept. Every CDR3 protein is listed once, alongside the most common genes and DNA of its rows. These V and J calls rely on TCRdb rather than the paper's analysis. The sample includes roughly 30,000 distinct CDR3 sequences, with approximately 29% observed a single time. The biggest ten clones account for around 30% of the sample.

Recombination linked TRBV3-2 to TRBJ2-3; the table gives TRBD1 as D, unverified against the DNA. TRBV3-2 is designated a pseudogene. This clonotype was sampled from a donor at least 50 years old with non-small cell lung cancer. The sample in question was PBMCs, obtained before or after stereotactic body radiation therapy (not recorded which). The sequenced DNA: TGTGCCAGCAGCCCCGGGCCGGAAGGTAAGTATTTT. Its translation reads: CASSPGPEGKYF.